The clone carrying this T cell receptor (beta chain) was picked up many times. Antigen: not known. The germline V gene has CDR1 PRHDT and CDR2 FYEKMQ (reference sequence). V gave up 2 bases and J gave up 4 bases, with 16 bases separating them. The CDR3 runs 16 residues. This entry comes from a study of CD8 T cells in ankylosing spondylitis. Study-level results: Significant enrichment of disease-linked clones was reportedly seen in matched ankylosing spondylitis synovial fluid. Apparently characteristic of ankylosing spondylitis blood was a TCR beta motif (roughly eight highly homologous variants).

TCRdb re-called the 5' RACE reads through MiXCR, storing one row per CDR3 protein. Here the sample spans about 220,000 distinct CDR3 sequences, around 6.6% being singletons. The TCR sequence derives from a male donor with ankylosing spondylitis. The chain has TRBV13 and TRBJ2-3; D possibly uses TRBD1 or TRBD2 (6 bases each). Material: blood, either unsorted or a sorted T cell fraction (not recorded which). CDR3 loop: CASSLLRGQFPDTQYF. For the CDR3, the DNA is TGTGCCAGCAGCTTATTACGGGGGCAGTTCCCAGATACGCAGTATTTT.